The clone carrying this T cell receptor beta chain has only a few counts. This sample is drawn from a study of T-cell reconstitution after alpha-beta-depleted transplantation in children. This CDR3 spans 15 amino acids. The germline gives CDR1 SGHRS, CDR2 YFSETQ. V lost 1 base and J lost 6, with 17 bases in between. TCRbeta library preparation incorporated unique molecular identifiers. TCRdb reprocessed the PCR reads via MiXCR and lists one record per CDR3 protein. The data contain about 360,000 distinct CDR3 sequences, about 14% of them singletons. This clonotype was sampled from a human donor who donated a stem cell graft to a child with Fanconi anemia. Sequences were derived from PBMCs, sampled from the stem cell graft. The chain combines TRBV5-1 with TRBJ2-7; tentatively, D is TRBD1 or TRBD2 (7 bases each). Written as DNA, the CDR3 is TGCGCCAGCAGCTTGAGTTCAGGCAGGGGGGGCGAGCAGTACTTC. Translating it yields CASSLSSGRGGEQYF.